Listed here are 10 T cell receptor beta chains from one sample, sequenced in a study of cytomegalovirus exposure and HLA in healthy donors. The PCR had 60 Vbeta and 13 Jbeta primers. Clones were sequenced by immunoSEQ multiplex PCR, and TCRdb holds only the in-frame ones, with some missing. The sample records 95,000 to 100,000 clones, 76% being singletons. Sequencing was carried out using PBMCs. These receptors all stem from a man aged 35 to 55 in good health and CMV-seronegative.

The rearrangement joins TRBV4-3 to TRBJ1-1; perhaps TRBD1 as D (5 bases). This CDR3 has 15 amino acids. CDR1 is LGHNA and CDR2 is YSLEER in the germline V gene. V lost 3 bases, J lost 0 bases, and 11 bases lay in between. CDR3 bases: TGCGCCAGCAGCCAGATGACAGACATGAACACTGAAGCTTTCTTT. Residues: CASSQMTDMNTEAFF.

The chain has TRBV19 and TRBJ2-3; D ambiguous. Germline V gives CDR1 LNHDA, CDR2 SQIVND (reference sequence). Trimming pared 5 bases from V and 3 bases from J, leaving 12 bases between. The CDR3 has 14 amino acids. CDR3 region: CASSLARMTDTQYF. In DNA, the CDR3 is TGTGCCAGTAGTCTTGCTAGGATGACAGATACGCAGTATTTT.

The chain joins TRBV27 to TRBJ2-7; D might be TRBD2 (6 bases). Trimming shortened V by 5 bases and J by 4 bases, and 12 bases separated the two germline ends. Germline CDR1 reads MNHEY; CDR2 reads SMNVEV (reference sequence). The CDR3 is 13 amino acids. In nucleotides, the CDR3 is TGTGCCAGCAGTACGGGAGCAACATACGAGCAGTACTTC. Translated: CASSTGATYEQYF.

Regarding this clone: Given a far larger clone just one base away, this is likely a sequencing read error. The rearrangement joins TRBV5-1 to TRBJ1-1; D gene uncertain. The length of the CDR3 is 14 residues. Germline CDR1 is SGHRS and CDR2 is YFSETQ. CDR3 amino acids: CARSLLATNTEAFF. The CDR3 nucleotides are TGCGCCCGCAGCTTGTTAGCGACGAACACTGAAGCTTTCTTT.

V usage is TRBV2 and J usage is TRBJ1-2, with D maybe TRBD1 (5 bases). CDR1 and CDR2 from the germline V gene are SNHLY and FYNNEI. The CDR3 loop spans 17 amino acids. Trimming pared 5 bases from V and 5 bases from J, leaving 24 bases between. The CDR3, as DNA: TGTGCCAGCAGTCGAGGGGCAGGACCCAGGCGGGAGTATGGCTACACCTTC. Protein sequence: CASSRGAGPRREYGYTF.

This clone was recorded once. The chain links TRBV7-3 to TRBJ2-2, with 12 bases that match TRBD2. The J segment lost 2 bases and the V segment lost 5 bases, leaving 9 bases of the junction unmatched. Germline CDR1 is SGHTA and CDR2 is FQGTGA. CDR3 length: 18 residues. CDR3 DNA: TGTGCCAGCAGCACTCCGGCTAGCGGGGGGGTTAACACCGGGGAGCTGTTTTTT. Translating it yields CASSTPASGGVNTGELFF.

CDR3 protein: CAWGDSTEAFF. In DNA, the CDR3 is TGTGCCTGGGGGGACAGCACTGAAGCTTTCTTT. The chain is built from TRBV30 and TRBJ1-1; 7 bases match TRBD1. This CDR3 region has 11 residues. V was clipped by 5 bases and J by 4 bases; unmatched bases: 1. The germline V gene has CDR1 GTSNPN and CDR2 SVGIG (reference sequence).

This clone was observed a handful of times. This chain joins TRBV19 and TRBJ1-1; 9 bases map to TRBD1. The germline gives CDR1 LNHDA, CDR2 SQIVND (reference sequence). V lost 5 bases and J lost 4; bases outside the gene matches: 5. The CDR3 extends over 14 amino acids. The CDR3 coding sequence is TGTGCCAGTAGTCGACAGGGGGGTGTCACTGAAGCTTTCTTT. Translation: CASSRQGGVTEAFF.

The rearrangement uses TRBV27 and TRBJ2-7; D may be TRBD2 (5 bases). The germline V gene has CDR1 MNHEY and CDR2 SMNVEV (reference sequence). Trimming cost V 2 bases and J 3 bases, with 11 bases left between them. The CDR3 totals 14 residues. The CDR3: CASSLSKGDYEQYF. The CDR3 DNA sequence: TGTGCCAGCAGTTTAAGTAAGGGAGACTACGAGCAGTACTTC.

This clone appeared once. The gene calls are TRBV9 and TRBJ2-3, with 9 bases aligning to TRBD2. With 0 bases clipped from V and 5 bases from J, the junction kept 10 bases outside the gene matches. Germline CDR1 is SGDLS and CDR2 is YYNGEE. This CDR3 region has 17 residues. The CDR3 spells CASSVEGGGAWGDTQYF. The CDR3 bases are TGTGCCAGCAGCGTAGAGGGCGGGGGGGCCTGGGGAGATACGCAGTATTTT.